This T cell receptor beta chain was sequenced in a study of T cell repertoires in cytomegalovirus infection. Background on the study: Epitope selection comprised recently identified HLA-C-restricted CMV epitopes and well-studied HLA-B-restricted CMV epitopes.

Note on this clonotype: Its antigen is unknown.

In germline, CDR1 is DFQATT, CDR2 SNEGSKA (reference sequence). V dropped 4 bases and J dropped 7 bases, with 16 bases sitting between them. The CDR3 sequence is 13 residues long. TCRdb fed the reads into MiXCR, producing one record per CDR3 protein. The sample carries about 310,000 distinct CDR3 sequences, roughly 25% recorded once. This TCR came from a human donor in good health (CMV status not recorded). Some clones in this sample may be carry-over from other donors' samples. This specimen was cultured PBMCs, taken from culture after CMV antigen stimulation. V usage is TRBV20-1 and J usage is TRBJ1-2; D remains ambiguous. CDR3 DNA sequence: TGCAGTGCTAACGGGCCCCCCATGGGTGGCTACACCTTC. This encodes CSANGPPMGGYTF.